One and the same sample provided the 26 T cell receptor beta chains below, sequenced in a study of tumor and adjacent non-tumor tissue in lung cancer. Three rounds of nested PCR, following a modified ARM-PCR protocol, produced the TCRbeta library. TCRdb independently ran MiXCR on the multiplex PCR reads; one entry per CDR3 protein. The sample carries over 110,000 distinct CDR3 sequences, around 66% recorded once. No cell sorting was done before RNA was extracted from the tissue. Material for sequencing was lung tumor tissue. The origin of the receptors is a man aged 55 to 69 with small cell lung cancer.

Concerning this clonotype itself: The junction differs from germline at one of its ends, possibly a read error. The V call is TRBV6-5, the J call TRBJ2-2; D might be TRBD2 (6 bases). The CDR3 has 15 residues. The germline CDR1 and CDR2 sequences are MNHEY and SVGAGI. In DNA, the CDR3 is TGTACCAGCAATTCCCACGGGAGATGGACCGGGGGGCTGTTTTTT. This codes for CTSNSHGRWTGGLFF.

Details on this clonotype: This may be a read error: a much more frequent sequence differs by one nucleotide. The chain recombines TRBV29-1 with TRBJ2-1; 13 nucleotides line up with TRBD2. The CDR3 is 15 amino acids. Germline trimming cut 5 bases from V and 7 bases from J; bases unmatched to any gene: 8. CDR1 and CDR2 from the germline V gene are SQVTM and ANQGSEA. The CDR3 nucleotides read TGCAGCGTTACCTTCGGGACTAGCGGGGTTAATGAGCAGTTCTTC. Translating it yields CSVTFGTSGVNEQFF.

As concerns this clonotype: A much more abundant neighbour one base away suggests this may be a read error. It is likely a read error, because the conserved phenylalanine at the end of the CDR3 is missing. The V gene is TRBV20-1, the J gene TRBJ2-1; possible D gene TRBD2, 6 bases. Germline lookup yields CDR1 DFQATT and CDR2 SNEGSKA (reference sequence). The germline V and J ends were trimmed by 3 bases and 10 bases, with 16 bases remaining between them. CDR3 length: 13 residues. CDR3 nucleotides: TGCAGTGCTAGTAAGGACTACGGTGGGGAGCAGTTCTTG. This sequence encodes CSASKDYGGEQFL.

Of note for this clonotype: One junction end disagrees with the germline gene, perhaps due to a read error. The V call is TRBV6-1, the J call TRBJ2-2; D gene ambiguous. Looked up from germline, CDR1 is MNHNS and CDR2 is SASEGT. The CDR3 has 16 residues. The CDR3 DNA reads TGTGCCAACAGTGAAGACCATGGCATGCCGGCCGGAGAGCTGTTTTTT. Its translation is CANSEDHGMPAGELFF.

This clonotype has only one observation. This clone may be a read error of a much larger clone one base away. The J gene is TRBJ2-7, the V gene TRBV20-1, with D perhaps TRBD1 or TRBD2 (5 bases each). Trimming removed 1 base at V and 2 bases at J, with 27 bases between. CDR1 is DFQATT and CDR2 is SNEGSKA in the germline V gene (reference sequence). There are 19 residues in the CDR3. The CDR3 here is CSARARYRDLNHFTYEQYF. In nucleotides, the CDR3 is TGCAGTGCTAGAGCCCGATACCGGGACCTCAACCATTTTACCTACGAGCAGTACTTC.

V usage is TRBV11-2 and J usage is TRBJ2-7, with D hard to call. Germline loops: CDR1 SGHAT, CDR2 FQNNGV. This CDR3 has 14 residues. The chain's CDR3 is CASSPDSCFYERYV. CDR3 nucleotide sequence: TGTGCCAGCAGCCCCGACTCCTGTTTCTACGAGCGGTACGTC.

This clonotype was counted a few times. Since a much larger clone is just one base distant, this may be a read error. The CDR3 carries no conserved terminal phenylalanine or tryptophan, so it likely arises from a read error. J is TRBJ2-5 and V is TRBV6-1, with D possibly matching TRBD2 (5 bases). The CDR3 loop spans 13 amino acids. V was pared by 8 bases and J by 4 bases, with 14 bases between. The germline V gene encodes CDR1 MNHNS and CDR2 SASEGT. This CDR3 reads CASSPSGRETQYL. In DNA, the CDR3 is TGTGCCAGCTCCCCAAGTGGGAGAGAGACCCAGTACCTC.

The V call is TRBV6-1, the J call TRBJ1-3; D is possibly TRBD1 (6 bases). The V end was cut by 7 bases, the J end by 4 bases, with 11 bases between. CDR3 length: 13 residues. CDR1 is MNHNS, CDR2 SASEGT, per germline. For the CDR3, the DNA is TGTGCCAGCATTACCAGGGGAGGAAACACCATATATTTT. It encodes CASITRGGNTIYF.

This clonotype has just one count. The CDR3 does not end in the conserved phenylalanine or tryptophan, so this is likely a read error. The rearrangement links TRBV11-3 to TRBJ2-5; 7 nucleotides match TRBD1. The germline gives CDR1 SGHNT, CDR2 YENEEA. The CDR3 length is 13 residues. The CDR3 coding sequence is TGTACCAGCAGTCGGGACAGCGCAGAGACCCAGTACTTG. It is translated as CTSSRDSAETQYL.

Details on this clonotype: A much larger clonotype is one base distant, so this may be a read error. The J gene is TRBJ1-2, the V gene TRBV29-1, with 11 nucleotides matching TRBD1. Germline V gene data show CDR1 as SQVTM and CDR2 as ANQGSEA. V trimming: 4 bases; J trimming: 4 bases; junction bases outside the gene matches: 5. The CDR3 runs to 14 residues. CDR3 sequence reads: CSVVVGQGVYGYTF. CDR3 sequence (DNA): TGCAGCGTTGTAGTGGGACAGGGGGTCTATGGCTACACCTTC.

J is TRBJ1-6 and V is TRBV20-1; maybe TRBD1 (6 bases). V gave up 1 base and J gave up 10 bases, with 20 bases separating them. The germline V gene has CDR1 DFQATT and CDR2 SNEGSKA (reference sequence). The CDR3 consists of 16 residues. CDR3 protein: CSARAPPGTTESPLHF. Written as DNA, the CDR3 is TGCAGTGCTAGAGCCCCCCCGGGGACAACCGAGTCACCCCTCCACTTT.

The table lists this clonotype with many counts. The V gene is TRBV29-1, the J gene TRBJ1-2, with TRBD1 as a possible D gene (5 bases). Trimming left V 2 bases short and J 8 bases short, with 15 bases between. Germline V gene sequence: CDR1 SQVTM, CDR2 ANQGSEA. The length of the CDR3 is 13 residues. CDR3 residues: CSVEMQYGGGYTF. The CDR3 DNA is TGCAGCGTTGAAATGCAGTACGGGGGGGGCTACACCTTC.

This clonotype has a single count. The chain is built from TRBV11-2 and TRBJ1-4, with no clear D. Germline V gene sequence: CDR1 SGHAT, CDR2 FQNNGV. This CDR3 has 14 residues. The CDR3 DNA sequence: TGTGTCGGTAGCCCGAGTTCGACCGGGGAAAAACTGTTTTTT. This encodes CVGSPSSTGEKLFF.

To note about this clonotype: This CDR3 fails to terminate in the conserved phenylalanine or tryptophan, so it likely reflects a read error. The J gene is TRBJ2-4, the V gene TRBV7-8; D is possibly TRBD1 (5 bases). Germline-derived CDR1 and CDR2 are SGHVS and FQNEAQ. The CDR3 covers 12 residues. CDR3 protein: CASSLDQGIQYS. CDR3 in DNA: TGTGCAAGCAGCTTGGACCAGGGCATTCAGTACTCA.

This clonotype was detected many times. V gene TRBV5-1 combines with J gene TRBJ2-1, with 9 bases lining up with TRBD1. CDR1 is SGHRS, CDR2 YFSETQ, per germline. This CDR3 has 14 residues. V shed 2 bases and J 9 bases; nucleotides not matched to a gene: 6. The CDR3 sequence: CASSLGTGRGEQFF. The CDR3 DNA sequence: TGCGCCAGCAGCTTAGGGACAGGGCGTGGTGAGCAGTTCTTC.

By sample fraction, this clonotype is medium-sized. The V and J genes are TRBV20-1 and TRBJ2-2; D remains ambiguous. The CDR3 loop spans 14 amino acids. Germline values: CDR1 DFQATT, CDR2 SNEGSKA (reference sequence). V lost 2 bases to trimming and J lost 4 bases, with 11 bases between them. The CDR3 loop reads CSARSVRTTGELFF. CDR3 in DNA: TGCAGTGCTAGAAGCGTCCGAACCACCGGGGAGCTGTTTTTT.

This clonotype was found many times. The V call is TRBV10-1, the J call TRBJ2-3, with D perhaps matching TRBD1 (6 bases). CDR1 WNHNN and CDR2 SYGVQD come from the germline V gene (reference sequence). CDR3 length: 14 amino acids. V was shortened by 6 bases and J by 2 bases, with 12 bases between the two germline ends. CDR3 residues: CASSRQAFTDTQYF. For the CDR3, the DNA is TGCGCCAGCAGCAGACAGGCATTCACAGATACGCAGTATTTT.

The V gene is TRBV20-1, the J gene TRBJ1-5; possible D gene TRBD1, 6 bases. CDR3 length equals 14 residues. Between the trimmed V and J ends, which lost 6 bases and 7 bases, there was a span of 19 bases. Germline V lookup: CDR1 DFQATT, CDR2 SNEGSKA (reference sequence). CDR3 DNA: TGCAGTGCCTCCAGACAGTTTGGGGGCCAGCCCCAGCATTTT. This translates into CSASRQFGGQPQHF.

In the case of this clonotype: It is likely a read error, because the conserved phenylalanine at the end of the CDR3 is missing. The J gene is TRBJ2-5, the V gene TRBV20-1; D unclear. V was shortened by 2 bases and J by 4 bases, with 5 bases between the two germline ends. Germline CDR1 reads DFQATT; CDR2 reads SNEGSKA (reference sequence). The CDR3 has 11 amino acids. CDR3 DNA: TGCAGTGCTAGAATACGAGAGACCCAGTACTTA. Translating it yields CSARIRETQYL.

This clonotype was observed a few times. The gene calls are TRBV20-1 and TRBJ1-4; D is perhaps TRBD1 (6 bases). CDR3 size: 14 residues. V lost 1 base to trimming and J lost 2 bases, with 8 bases between them. CDR1 is DFQATT, CDR2 SNEGSKA, per germline (reference sequence). The CDR3: CSARVGGTNEKLFF. The CDR3 region has the DNA TGCAGTGCTAGAGTAGGGGGGACTAATGAAAAACTGTTTTTT.

As regards this clonotype: One base away lies a much larger clone, so this may be a sequencing read error. The chain combines TRBV20-1 with TRBJ2-7; 8 nucleotides agree with TRBD2. This CDR3 has 17 residues. CDR1 DFQATT and CDR2 SNEGSKA come from the germline V gene (reference sequence). The CDR3 protein is CSARGPSPSGPSYDQYV. CDR3 nucleotide sequence: TGCAGTGCTAGAGGTCCCTCTCCTAGCGGGCCCTCCTACGATCAGTACGTC.

V and J are TRBV13 and TRBJ1-4; 7 nucleotides agree with TRBD1. The germline V gene has CDR1 PRHDT and CDR2 FYEKMQ (reference sequence). This CDR3 region has 14 residues. The V gene end was trimmed by 5 bases and the J gene end by 5 bases; junction bases not matched to a gene: 5. The CDR3 DNA follows: TGTGCCAGCAGCCGACAGGGTTGGAATGAAAAACTGTTTTTT. The encoded protein is CASSRQGWNEKLFF. Full variable domain (remainder filled in from reference TRBV13 and TRBJ1-4): AAGVIQSPRHLIKEKRETATLKCYPIPRHDTVYWYQQGPGQDPQFLISFYEKMQSDKGSIPDRFSAQQFSDYHSELNMSSLELGDSALYFCASSRQGWNEKLFFGSGTQLSVL.

This clonotype was counted at least ten times. This sequence joins TRBV11-2 and TRBJ1-5; D is undetermined. The CDR3 spans 15 residues. Germline V lookup: CDR1 SGHAT, CDR2 FQNNGV. V was trimmed by 5 bases and J by 2 bases, leaving 13 bases between them. CDR3 loop: CASSPHGVGNQPQHF. DNA for the CDR3: TGTGCCAGCAGCCCCCACGGGGTTGGCAATCAGCCCCAGCATTTT. The full variable domain, its missing parts supplied by reference TRBV11-2 and TRBJ1-5, is EAGVAQSPRYKIIEKRQSVAFWCNPISGHATLYWYQQILGQGPKLLIQFQNNGVVDDSQLPKDRFSAERLKGVDSTLKIQPAKLEDSAVYLCASSPHGVGNQPQHFGDGTRLSIL.

About this clonotype itself: The junction differs from germline at one of its ends, possibly a read error. The chain links TRBV11-3 to TRBJ2-6, with D perhaps TRBD1 (5 bases). This CDR3 region has 14 residues. Germline V gives CDR1 SGHNT, CDR2 YENEEA. This CDR3 reads CASNSRSGANVLTF. DNA for the CDR3: TGTGCCAGCAACTCACGTTCTGGGGCCAACGTCCTGACCTTC.

Concerning this clonotype itself: The CDR3 does not close with the conserved phenylalanine or tryptophan, likely indicating a read error. No DNA is shown, since the ends of the CDR3 on it are uncertain; the CDR3 is the one TCRdb lists. This chain connects TRBV4-2 to TRBJ1-2. Including both end residues, the CDR3 is 14 amino acids long. Germline V CDR1 and CDR2: LGHNA, YNFKEQ. The CDR3 sequence: CASSRVGSNYGFTL.

This clonotype was seen a few times. V usage is TRBV12-3 or TRBV12-4 and J usage is TRBJ2-1, with 8 bases fitting TRBD2. With 4 bases clipped from V and 9 bases from J, the junction kept 8 bases outside the gene matches. The CDR3 loop spans 14 amino acids. CDR3 nucleotides: TGTGCCAGCAGTTACGGGAGGGCCTTTGGTGAGCAGTTCTTC. As protein: CASSYGRAFGEQFF.